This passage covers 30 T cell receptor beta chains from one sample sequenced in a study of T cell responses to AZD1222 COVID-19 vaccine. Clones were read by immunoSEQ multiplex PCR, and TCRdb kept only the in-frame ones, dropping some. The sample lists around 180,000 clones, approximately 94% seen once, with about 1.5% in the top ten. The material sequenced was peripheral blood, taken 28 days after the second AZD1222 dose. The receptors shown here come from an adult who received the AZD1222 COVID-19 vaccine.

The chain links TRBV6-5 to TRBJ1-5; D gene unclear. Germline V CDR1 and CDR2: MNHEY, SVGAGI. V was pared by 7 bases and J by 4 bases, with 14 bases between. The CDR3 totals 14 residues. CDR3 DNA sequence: TGTGCCAGCAAGGACGTATCCTTTAATCAGCCCCAGCATTTT. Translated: CASKDVSFNQPQHF.

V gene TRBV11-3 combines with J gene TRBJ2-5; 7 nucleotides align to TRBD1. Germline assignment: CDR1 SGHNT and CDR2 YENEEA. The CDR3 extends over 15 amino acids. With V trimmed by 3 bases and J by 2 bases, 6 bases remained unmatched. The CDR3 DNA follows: TGTGCCAGCAGCTTGGAAGGGGGCGCGCAAGAGACCCAGTACTTC. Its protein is CASSLEGGAQETQYF.

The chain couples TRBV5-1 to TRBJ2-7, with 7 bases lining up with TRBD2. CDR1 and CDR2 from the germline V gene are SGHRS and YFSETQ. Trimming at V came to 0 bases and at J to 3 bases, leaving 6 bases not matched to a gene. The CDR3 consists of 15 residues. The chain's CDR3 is CASSLEPSGGYEQYF. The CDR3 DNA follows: TGCGCCAGCAGCTTGGAACCTAGCGGAGGCTACGAGCAGTACTTC.

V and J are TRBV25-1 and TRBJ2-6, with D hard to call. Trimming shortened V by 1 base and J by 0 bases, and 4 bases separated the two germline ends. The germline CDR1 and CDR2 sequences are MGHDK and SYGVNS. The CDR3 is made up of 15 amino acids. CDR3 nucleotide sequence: TGTGCCAGCAGTGAATCCAGCTCTGGGGCCAACGTCCTGACTTTC. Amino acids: CASSESSSGANVLTF. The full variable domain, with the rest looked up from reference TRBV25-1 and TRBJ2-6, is EADIYQTPRYLVIGTGKKITLECSQTMGHDKMYWYQQDPGMELHLIHYSYGVNSTEKGDLSSESTVSRIRTEHFPLTLESARPSHTSQYLCASSESSSGANVLTFGAGSRLTVL.

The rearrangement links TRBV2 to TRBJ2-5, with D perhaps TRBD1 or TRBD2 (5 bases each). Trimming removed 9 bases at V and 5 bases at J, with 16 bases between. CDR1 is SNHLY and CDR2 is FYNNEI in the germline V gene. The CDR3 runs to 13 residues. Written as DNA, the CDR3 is TGTGCCAGGGGATCAGGGTGGGGGGAGACCCAGTACTTC. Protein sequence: CARGSGWGETQYF.

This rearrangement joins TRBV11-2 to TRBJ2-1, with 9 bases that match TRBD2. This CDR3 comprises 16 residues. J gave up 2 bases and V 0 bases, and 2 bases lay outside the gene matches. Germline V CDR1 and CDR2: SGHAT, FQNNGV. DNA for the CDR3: TGTGCCAGCAGCTTAGAACGCGGGAGGGCCTACAATGAGCAGTTCTTC. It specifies CASSLERGRAYNEQFF.

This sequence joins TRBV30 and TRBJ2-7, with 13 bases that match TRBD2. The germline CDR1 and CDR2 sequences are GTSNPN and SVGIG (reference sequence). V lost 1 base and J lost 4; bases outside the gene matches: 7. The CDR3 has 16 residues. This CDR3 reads CAWSGTSGRSGYEQYF. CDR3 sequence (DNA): TGTGCCTGGAGTGGGACTAGCGGGAGATCCGGGTACGAGCAGTACTTC.

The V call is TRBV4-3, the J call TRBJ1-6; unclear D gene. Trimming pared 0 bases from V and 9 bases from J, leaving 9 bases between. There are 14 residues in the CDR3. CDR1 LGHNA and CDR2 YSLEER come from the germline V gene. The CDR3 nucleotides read TGCGCCAGCAGCCAAGATCCGTCGGCTTCACCCCTCCACTTT. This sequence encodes CASSQDPSASPLHF.

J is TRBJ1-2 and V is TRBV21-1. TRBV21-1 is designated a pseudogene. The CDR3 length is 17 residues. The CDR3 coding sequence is TGTGCCAGCAGCAAGACGGGACGGGGGCAGGTAGAGCATGGCTACACCTTC. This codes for CASSKTGRGQVEHGYTF.

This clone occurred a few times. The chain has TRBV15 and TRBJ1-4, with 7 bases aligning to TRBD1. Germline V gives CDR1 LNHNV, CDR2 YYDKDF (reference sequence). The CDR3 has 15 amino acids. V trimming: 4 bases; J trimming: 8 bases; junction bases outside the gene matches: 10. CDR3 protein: CATSKTGRVGEKLFF. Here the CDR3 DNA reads TGTGCCACCAGCAAGACAGGGCGAGTTGGGGAAAAACTGTTTTTT.

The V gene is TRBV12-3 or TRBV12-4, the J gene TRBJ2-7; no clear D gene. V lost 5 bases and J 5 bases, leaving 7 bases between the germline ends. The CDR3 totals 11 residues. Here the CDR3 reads CASSLRHEQYF. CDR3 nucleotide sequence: TGTGCCAGCAGTCTTCGGCACGAGCAGTACTTC.

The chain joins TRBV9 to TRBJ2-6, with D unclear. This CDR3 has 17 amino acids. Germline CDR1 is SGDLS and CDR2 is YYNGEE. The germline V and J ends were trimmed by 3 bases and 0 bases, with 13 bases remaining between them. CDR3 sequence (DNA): TGTGCCAGCAGCGCAGTAGCTCGGGCCTCTGGGGCCAACGTCCTGACTTTC. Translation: CASSAVARASGANVLTF.

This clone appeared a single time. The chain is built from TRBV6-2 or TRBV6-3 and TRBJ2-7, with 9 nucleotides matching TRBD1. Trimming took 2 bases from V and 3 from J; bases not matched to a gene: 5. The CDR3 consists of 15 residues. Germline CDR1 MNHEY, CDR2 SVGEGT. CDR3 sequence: CASSYGGTGRYEQYF. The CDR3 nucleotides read TGTGCCAGCAGTTACGGGGGGACAGGGCGCTACGAGCAGTACTTC.

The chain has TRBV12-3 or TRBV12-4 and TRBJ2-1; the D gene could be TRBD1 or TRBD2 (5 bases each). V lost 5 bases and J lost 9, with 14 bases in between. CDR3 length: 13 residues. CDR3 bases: TGTGCCAGCAGTACCGGGACCCCCTCTGAGCAGTTCTTC. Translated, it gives CASSTGTPSEQFF.

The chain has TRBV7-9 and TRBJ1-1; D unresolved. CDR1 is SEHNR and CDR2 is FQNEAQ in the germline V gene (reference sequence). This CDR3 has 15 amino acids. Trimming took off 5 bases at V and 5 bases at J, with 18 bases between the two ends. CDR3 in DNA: TGTGCCAGCAGCCCCCGTTTAGCCAGCGAGACTGAAGCTTTCTTT. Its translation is CASSPRLASETEAFF.

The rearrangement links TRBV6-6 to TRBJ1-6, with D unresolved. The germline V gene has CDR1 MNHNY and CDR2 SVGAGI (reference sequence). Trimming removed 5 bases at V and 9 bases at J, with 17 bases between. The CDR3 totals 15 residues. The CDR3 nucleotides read TGTGCCAGCAGTCCCGGACGCTCACGGGGTTCACCCCTCCACTTT. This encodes CASSPGRSRGSPLHF.

Here the CDR3 DNA reads TGTGCCAGTAGTATAGGGTACAGTCCGGATGGCTACACCTTC. It specifies CASSIGYSPDGYTF. The rearrangement joins TRBV19 to TRBJ1-2; D is undetermined. Germline CDR1 and CDR2: LNHDA and SQIVND (reference sequence). The V gene lost 1 base and the J gene lost 6 bases, with 12 bases spanning the gap. CDR3 length equals 14 residues.

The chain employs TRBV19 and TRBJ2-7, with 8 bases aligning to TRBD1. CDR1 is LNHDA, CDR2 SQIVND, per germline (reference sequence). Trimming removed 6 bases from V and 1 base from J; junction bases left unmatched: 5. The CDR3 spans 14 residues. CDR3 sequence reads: CASSLWTGSYEQYF. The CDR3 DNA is TGTGCCAGTAGCCTTTGGACAGGGTCCTACGAGCAGTACTTC.

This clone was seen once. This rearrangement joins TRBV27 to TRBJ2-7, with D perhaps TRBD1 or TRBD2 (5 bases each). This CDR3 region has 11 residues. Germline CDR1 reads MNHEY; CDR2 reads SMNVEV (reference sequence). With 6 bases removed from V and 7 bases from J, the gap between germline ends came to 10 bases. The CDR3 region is CASSFGTEQYF. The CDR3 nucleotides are TGTGCCAGCAGCTTCGGGACGGAGCAGTACTTC.

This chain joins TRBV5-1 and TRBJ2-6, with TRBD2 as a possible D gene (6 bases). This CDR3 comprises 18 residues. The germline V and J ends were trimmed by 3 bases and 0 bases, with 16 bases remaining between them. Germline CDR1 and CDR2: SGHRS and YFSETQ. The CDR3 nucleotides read TGCGCCAGCAGCTCGACCACGGGACTGCACTCTGGGGCCAACGTCCTGACTTTC. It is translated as CASSSTTGLHSGANVLTF.

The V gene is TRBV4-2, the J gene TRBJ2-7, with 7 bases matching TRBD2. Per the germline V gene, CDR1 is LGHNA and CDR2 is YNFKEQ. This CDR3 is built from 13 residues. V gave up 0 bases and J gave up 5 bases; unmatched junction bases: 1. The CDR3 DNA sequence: TGTGCCAGCAGCCAAGAGGGGGGGAACGAGCAGTACTTC. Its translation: CASSQEGGNEQYF.

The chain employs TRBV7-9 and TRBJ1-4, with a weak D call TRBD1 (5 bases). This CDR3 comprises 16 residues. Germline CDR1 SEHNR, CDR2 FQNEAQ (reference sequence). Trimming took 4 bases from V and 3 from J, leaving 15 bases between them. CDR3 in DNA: TGTGCCAGCAGCTCCGCTGAACGGGGACCTAATGAAAAACTGTTTTTT. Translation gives CASSSAERGPNEKLFF.

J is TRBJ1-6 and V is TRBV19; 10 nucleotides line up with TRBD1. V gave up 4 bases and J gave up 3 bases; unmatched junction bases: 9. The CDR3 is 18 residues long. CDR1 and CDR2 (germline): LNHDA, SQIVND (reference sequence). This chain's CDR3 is CASSKPGQGVSYNSPLHF. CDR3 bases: TGTGCCAGTAGTAAACCCGGACAGGGGGTTAGCTATAATTCACCCCTCCACTTT.

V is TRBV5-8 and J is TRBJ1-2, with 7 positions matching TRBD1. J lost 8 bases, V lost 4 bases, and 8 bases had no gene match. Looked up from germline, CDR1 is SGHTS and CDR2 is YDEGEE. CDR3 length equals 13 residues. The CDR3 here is CASSRDRVNGYTF. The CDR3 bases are TGTGCCAGCAGCCGTGACAGGGTTAACGGCTACACCTTC.

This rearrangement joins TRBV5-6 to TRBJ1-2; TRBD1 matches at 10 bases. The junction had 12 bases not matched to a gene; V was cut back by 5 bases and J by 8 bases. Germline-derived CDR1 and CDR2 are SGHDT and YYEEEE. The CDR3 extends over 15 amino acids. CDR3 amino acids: CASRYDRGLPGGYTF. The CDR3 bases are TGTGCCAGCAGATATGACAGGGGGCTGCCTGGAGGCTACACCTTC. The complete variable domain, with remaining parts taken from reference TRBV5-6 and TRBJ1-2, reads DAGVTQSPTHLIKTRGQQVTLRCSPKSGHDTVSWYQQALGQGPQFIFQYYEEEERQRGNFPDRFSGHQFPNYSSELNVNALLLGDSALYLCASRYDRGLPGGYTFGSGTRLTVV.

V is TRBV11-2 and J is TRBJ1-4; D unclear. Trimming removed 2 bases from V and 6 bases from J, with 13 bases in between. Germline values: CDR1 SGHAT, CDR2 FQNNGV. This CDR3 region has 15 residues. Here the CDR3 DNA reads TGTGCCAGCAGCTTACTCGGACGGTGGGATGAAAAACTGTTTTTT. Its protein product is CASSLLGRWDEKLFF.

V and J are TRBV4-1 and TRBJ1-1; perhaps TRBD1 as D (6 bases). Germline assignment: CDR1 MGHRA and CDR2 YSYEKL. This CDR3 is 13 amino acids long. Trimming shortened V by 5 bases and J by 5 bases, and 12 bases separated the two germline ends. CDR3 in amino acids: CASSVTGRTEAFF. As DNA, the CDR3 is TGCGCCAGCAGCGTCACAGGGAGGACTGAAGCTTTCTTT.

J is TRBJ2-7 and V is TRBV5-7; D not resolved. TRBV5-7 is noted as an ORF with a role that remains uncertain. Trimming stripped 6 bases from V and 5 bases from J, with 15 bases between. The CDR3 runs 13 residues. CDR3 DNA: TGTGCCAGCATCCCCGACTGGCGAGACGAGCAGTACTTC. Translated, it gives CASIPDWRDEQYF.

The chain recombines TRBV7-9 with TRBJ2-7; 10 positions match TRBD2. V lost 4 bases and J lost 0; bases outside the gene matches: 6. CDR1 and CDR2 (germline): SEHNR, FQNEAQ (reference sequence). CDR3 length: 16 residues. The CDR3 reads CASSSRSGGASYEQYF. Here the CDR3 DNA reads TGTGCCAGCAGCTCCCGGAGCGGGGGGGCCTCCTACGAGCAGTACTTC.

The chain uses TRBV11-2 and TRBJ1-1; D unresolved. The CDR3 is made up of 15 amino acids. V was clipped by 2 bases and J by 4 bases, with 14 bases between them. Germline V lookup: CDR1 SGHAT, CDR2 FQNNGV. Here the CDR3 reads CASSLRAGAGTEAFF. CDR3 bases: TGTGCCAGCAGCTTACGGGCGGGAGCGGGCACTGAAGCTTTCTTT.